This T cell receptor beta chain was recorded in a study of cytomegalovirus exposure and HLA in healthy donors. Despite likely unrecorded immune exposures, the donors were nominally healthy at the time of sampling. Broader study findings: The records held CMV serostatus as the only immune exposure information. Later analysis identified a missense DCLRE1C variant that was linked to TCR beta V- and J-gene trimming.

Primers: 60 Vbeta forward and 13 Jbeta reverse. Clones were sequenced by immunoSEQ multiplex PCR, and TCRdb holds only the in-frame ones, with some missing. The sample records 100,000 to 150,000 clones, approximately 78% being singletons. In regard to this clone: No antigen is known for it.

The specimen was PBMCs. The source of this sequence is a woman in her thirties or forties in good health and CMV-seronegative.

CDR3 nucleotides: TGTGCCAGCAGTTTCCTAAGTGATACGCAGTATTTT. It codes for CASSFLSDTQYF. The chain has TRBV28 and TRBJ2-3, with D hard to call. The germline V gene has CDR1 MDHEN and CDR2 SYDVKM. The ends were cut back, 3 bases at V and 6 bases at J, with 7 bases in the middle. This CDR3 region has 12 residues.